Listed below are T cell receptor beta chains from one sample, sequenced in a study of blood T cell repertoires in COVID-19. Assay: immunoSEQ multiplex PCR; the TCRdb copy retains only in-frame clones and omits some. The table includes around 130,000 clones, about 84% detected once. The specimen was peripheral blood. These receptors came from an older woman with acute or convalescent COVID-19. Each CDR3 is given with its conserved first and last residue. The D gene is left open where the match is weak. Clone size, where shown, is once, few, many, or a class for clones that have expanded.

D gene,J gene,clone size,V gene,CDR3 protein,CDR3 DNA
.,TRBJ2-2,.,TRBV6-6,CATRGGVDTGELFF,TGTGCCACCAGAGGGGGGGTAGACACCGGGGAGCTGTTTTTT
.,TRBJ1-4,.,TRBV9,CASSLGRGVNEKLFF,TGTGCCAGCAGCTTAGGGAGGGGTGTGAATGAAAAACTGTTTTTT
.,TRBJ1-1,.,TRBV24-1,CATSDGRASEAFF,TGTGCCACCAGTGATGGCAGGGCTAGTGAAGCTTTCTTT
.,TRBJ2-5,.,TRBV7-6,CASSFEGGAGVGAQYF,TGTGCCAGCAGCTTCGAAGGGGGGGCCGGAGTAGGGGCCCAGTACTTC
TRBD1,TRBJ1-4,few,TRBV30,CAWSNRGGPTNEKLFF,TGTGCCTGGAGTAACAGGGGAGGCCCAACTAATGAAAAACTGTTTTTT
.,TRBJ1-2,.,TRBV14,CASSQVLQFNPNYGYTF,TGTGCCAGCAGCCAAGTGCTTCAGTTTAATCCTAACTATGGCTACACCTTC
.,TRBJ2-5,.,TRBV5-5,CASSLAPNRVQETQYF,TGTGCCAGCAGCTTGGCCCCCAACAGGGTCCAAGAGACCCAGTACTTC
.,TRBJ1-1,.,TRBV29-1,CSVLALRVPEAFF,TGCAGCGTCCTTGCCCTCAGGGTACCTGAAGCTTTCTTT
.,TRBJ2-1,.,TRBV7-3,CASSLQHGNEQFF,TGTGCCAGCAGCTTACAACACGGGAATGAGCAGTTCTTC
.,TRBJ1-3,.,TRBV6-6,CASSYSDSRNTIYF,TGTGCCAGCAGTTACTCGGACAGCCGAAACACCATATATTTT
TRBD1,TRBJ1-2,.,TRBV29-1,CSARSDRLSYTF,TGCAGCGCCCGATCGGACAGGCTGAGCTACACCTTC
.,TRBJ2-2,.,TRBV2,CATHRDTGELFF,TGTGCCACCCACAGAGACACCGGGGAGCTGTTTTTT
TRBD1,TRBJ1-1,.,TRBV10-3,CAISEGQGVSVTEAFF,TGTGCCATCAGTGAGGGACAGGGGGTATCAGTTACTGAAGCTTTCTTT
TRBD2,TRBJ2-3,few,TRBV5-1,CASSPLWRGGTDTQYF,TGCGCCAGCAGCCCACTTTGGCGGGGGGGCACAGATACGCAGTATTTT
TRBD2,TRBJ2-1,.,TRBV4-1,CASSHNFLGGADGEQFF,TGCGCCAGCAGCCACAATTTCCTCGGGGGGGCCGACGGTGAGCAGTTCTTC
TRBD1,TRBJ1-2,.,TRBV7-8,CASSLSGGNGYTF,TGTGCCAGCAGCTTATCAGGGGGCAATGGCTACACCTTC
.,TRBJ1-6,few,TRBV3-1/TRBV3-2,CASREDGPGKWESPLHF,TGTGCCAGCAGAGAAGACGGGCCGGGGAAGTGGGAATCACCCCTCCACTTT
.,TRBJ2-3,.,TRBV29-1,CSVADSTDTQYF,TGCAGCGTAGCCGACAGTACAGATACGCAGTATTTT
TRBD1,TRBJ2-1,.,TRBV6-5,CASRKGQGASNEQFF,TGTGCCAGCAGGAAAGGACAGGGGGCTAGCAATGAGCAGTTCTTC
TRBD1,TRBJ1-2,once,TRBV7-8,CASSLGTGFYGYTF,TGTGCCAGCAGCTTAGGGACAGGATTCTATGGCTACACCTTC
.,TRBJ1-4,.,TRBV2,CAIKSDSTNEKLFF,TGTGCCATCAAAAGCGACAGTACTAATGAAAAACTGTTTTTT
.,TRBJ1-2,.,TRBV3-1/TRBV3-2,CASSQDKRYPNYGYTF,TGTGCCAGCAGCCAAGACAAGAGGTACCCTAACTATGGCTACACCTTC
TRBD1,TRBJ2-7,.,TRBV19,CASSIWGTDTDEQYF,TGTGCCAGTAGTATCTGGGGGACAGATACCGACGAGCAGTACTTC
TRBD1,TRBJ2-1,.,TRBV24-1,CATSDSRGLNEQFF,TGTGCCACCAGTGATTCCAGGGGGCTGAATGAGCAGTTCTTC
TRBD1,TRBJ1-2,.,TRBV19,CASSPGTGANYGYTF,TGTGCCAGTAGTCCGGGGACAGGAGCTAACTATGGCTACACCTTC
TRBD1,TRBJ2-4,.,TRBV28,CASSPGTGGYAKNIQYF,TGTGCCAGCAGTCCCGGGACAGGGGGCTATGCCAAAAACATTCAGTACTTC
TRBD1,TRBJ1-1,.,TRBV6-5,CASSYSGQVGSEAFF,TGTGCCAGCAGTTACTCCGGACAGGTGGGATCTGAAGCTTTCTTT
.,TRBJ1-1,once,TRBV18,CASSDSDRKAFF,TGTGCCAGCTCCGATTCCGACAGGAAAGCTTTCTTT
.,TRBJ2-1,.,TRBV11-2,CASSGIQGPPPYNEQFF,TGTGCCAGCAGCGGCATCCAGGGGCCCCCTCCCTACAATGAGCAGTTCTTC